These 2 T cell receptor beta chains were all obtained from the same sample, sequenced in a study of blood T cell repertoires in COVID-19 (dated by TCRdb to the early 2020s). The library was made by the immunoSEQ multiplex PCR assay. TCRdb stores this immuneACCESS table with in-frame sequences only. Part of the clones is absent; in the studies checked, under half of the shortfall reflects unresolved V genes, and no reason is known for the rest. This sample gives 390,000 or so clones in total; around 87% of them show up just once. The ten largest clones represent roughly 9.4% of the sample. Sequences were obtained from PBMCs or T cells enriched from blood (not recorded which). The receptors here all came from a woman aged 50 to 65 who had recovered from COVID-19.

The V call is TRBV5-1, the J call TRBJ1-5; 10 bases fit TRBD1. The CDR3 totals 15 residues. Losses at the gene ends were 0 bases for V and 6 bases for J; bases not matched to a gene: 3. Germline V gene data show CDR1 as SGHRS and CDR2 as YFSETQ. CDR3 in DNA: TGCGCCAGCAGCTTGGGACAGGGGGCGGTTCAGCCCCAGCATTTT. Translating gives CASSLGQGAVQPQHF.

The chain has TRBV6-1 and TRBJ1-6; D unresolved. In germline, CDR1 is MNHNS, CDR2 SASEGT. The germline V and J ends were trimmed by 3 bases and 9 bases, with 6 bases remaining between them. This CDR3 spans 12 amino acids. Written as DNA, the CDR3 is TGTGCCAGCAGTGACCCGAGTTCACCCCTCCACTTT. Its protein is CASSDPSSPLHF.